This TCR beta chain was captured in a study of blood T cell repertoires in COVID-19. Clinical history as reported by participants underpinned cohort assignment. Each recovered donor of Cohort 3 presented with two negative PCRs, clearance, or symptom resolution. V dropped 3 bases and J dropped 2 bases, with 10 bases sitting between them. The CDR3 runs to 14 residues. The germline gives CDR1 SNHLY, CDR2 FYNNEI. TCRdb's table, derived via immunoSEQ multiplex PCR, lists solely in-frame clones and lacks some. The profile shows 400,000 or so clones, roughly 87% of them singletons. J is TRBJ2-5 and V is TRBV2; D remains unclear. The material sequenced was PBMCs or T cells enriched from blood (not recorded which). The origin of this receptor is a man aged 18 to 29 who had recovered from COVID-19. Written as DNA, the CDR3 is TGTGCCAGCAGTGAGTTAGAAGAACAAGAGACCCAGTACTTC. This translates into CASSELEEQETQYF.